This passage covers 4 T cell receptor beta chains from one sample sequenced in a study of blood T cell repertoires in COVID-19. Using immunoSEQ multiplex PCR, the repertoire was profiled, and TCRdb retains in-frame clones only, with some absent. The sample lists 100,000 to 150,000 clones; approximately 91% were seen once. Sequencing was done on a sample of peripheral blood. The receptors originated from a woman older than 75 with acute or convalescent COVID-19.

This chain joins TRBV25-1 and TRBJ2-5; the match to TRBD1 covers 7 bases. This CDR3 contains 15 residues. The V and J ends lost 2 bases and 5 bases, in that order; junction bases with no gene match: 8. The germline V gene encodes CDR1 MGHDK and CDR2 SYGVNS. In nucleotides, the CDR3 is TGTGCCAGCAGTGAACTGCGACAGGGCGGGGAGACCCAGTACTTC. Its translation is CASSELRQGGETQYF. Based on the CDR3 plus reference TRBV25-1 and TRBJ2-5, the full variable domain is EADIYQTPRYLVIGTGKKITLECSQTMGHDKMYWYQQDPGMELHLIHYSYGVNSTEKGDLSSESTVSRIRTEHFPLTLESARPSHTSQYLCASSELRQGGETQYFGPGTRLLVL.

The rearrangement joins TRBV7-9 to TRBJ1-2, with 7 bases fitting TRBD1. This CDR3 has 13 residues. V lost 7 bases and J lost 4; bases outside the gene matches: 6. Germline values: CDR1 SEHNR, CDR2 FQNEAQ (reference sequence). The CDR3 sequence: CASNSRGAYGYTF. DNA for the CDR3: TGTGCCAGCAACTCCAGGGGGGCCTATGGCTACACCTTC. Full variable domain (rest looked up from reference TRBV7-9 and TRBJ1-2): DTGVSQNPRHKITKRGQNVTFRCDPISEHNRLYWYRQTLGQGPEFLTYFQNEAQLEKSRLLSDRFSAERPKGSFSTLEIQRTEQGDSAMYLCASNSRGAYGYTFGSGTRLTVV.

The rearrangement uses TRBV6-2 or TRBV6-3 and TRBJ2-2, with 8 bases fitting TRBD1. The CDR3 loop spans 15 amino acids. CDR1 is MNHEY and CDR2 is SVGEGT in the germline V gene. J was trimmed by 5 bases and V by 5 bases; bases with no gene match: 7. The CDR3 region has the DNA TGTGCCAGCAGTGGAGACAGGGGATTTACCGGGGAGCTGTTTTTT. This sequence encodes CASSGDRGFTGELFF.

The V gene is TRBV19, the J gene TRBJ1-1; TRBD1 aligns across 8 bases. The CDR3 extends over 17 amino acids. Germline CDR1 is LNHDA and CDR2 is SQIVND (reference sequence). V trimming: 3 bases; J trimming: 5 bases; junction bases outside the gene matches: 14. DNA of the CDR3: TGTGCCAGTAGTATTTCCCGCGGGCAGGGGGCTCGGACTGAAGCTTTCTTT. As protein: CASSISRGQGARTEAFF.